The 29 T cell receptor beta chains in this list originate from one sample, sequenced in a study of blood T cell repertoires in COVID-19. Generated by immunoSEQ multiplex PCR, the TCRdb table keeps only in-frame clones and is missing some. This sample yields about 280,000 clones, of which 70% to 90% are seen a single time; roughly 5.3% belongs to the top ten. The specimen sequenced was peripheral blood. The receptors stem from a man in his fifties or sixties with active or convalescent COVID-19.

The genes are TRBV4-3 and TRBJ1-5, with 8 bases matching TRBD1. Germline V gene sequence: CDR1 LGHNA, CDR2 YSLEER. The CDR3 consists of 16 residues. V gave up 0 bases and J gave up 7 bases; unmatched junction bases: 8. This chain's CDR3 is CASSQDPGGNRQPQHF. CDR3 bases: TGCGCCAGCAGCCAAGATCCAGGGGGCAATAGGCAGCCCCAGCATTTT.

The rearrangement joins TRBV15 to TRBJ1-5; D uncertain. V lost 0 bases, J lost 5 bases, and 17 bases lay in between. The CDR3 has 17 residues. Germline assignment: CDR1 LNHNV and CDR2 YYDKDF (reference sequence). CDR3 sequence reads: CATSRDGTPGSHQPQHF. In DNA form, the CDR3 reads TGTGCCACCAGCAGAGATGGCACGCCCGGGAGTCATCAGCCCCAGCATTTT. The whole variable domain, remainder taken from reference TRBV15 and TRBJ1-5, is DAMVIQNPRYQVTQFGKPVTLSCSQTLNHNVMYWYQQKSSQAPKLLFHYYDKDFNNEADTPDNFQSRRPNTSFCFLDIRSPGLGDTAMYLCATSRDGTPGSHQPQHFGDGTRLSIL.

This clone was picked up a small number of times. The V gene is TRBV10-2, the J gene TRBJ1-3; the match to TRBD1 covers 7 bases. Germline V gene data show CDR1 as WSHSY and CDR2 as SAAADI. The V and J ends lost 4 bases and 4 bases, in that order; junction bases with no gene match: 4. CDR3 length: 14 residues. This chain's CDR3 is CASSGDRPGNTIYF. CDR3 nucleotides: TGCGCCAGCAGTGGGGACAGACCGGGAAACACCATATATTTT.

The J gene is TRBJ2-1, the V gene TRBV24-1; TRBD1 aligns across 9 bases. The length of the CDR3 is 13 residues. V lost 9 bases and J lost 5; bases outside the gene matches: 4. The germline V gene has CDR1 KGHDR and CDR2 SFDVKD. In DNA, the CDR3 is TGTGCCACCGAGGGACAGGGCGACAATGAGCAGTTCTTC. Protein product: CATEGQGDNEQFF.

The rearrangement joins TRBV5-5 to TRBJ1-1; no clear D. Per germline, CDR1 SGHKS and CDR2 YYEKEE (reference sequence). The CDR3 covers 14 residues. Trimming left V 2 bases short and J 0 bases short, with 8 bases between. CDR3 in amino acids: CASSFGNMNTEAFF. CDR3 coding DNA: TGTGCCAGCAGCTTCGGGAACATGAACACTGAAGCTTTCTTT.

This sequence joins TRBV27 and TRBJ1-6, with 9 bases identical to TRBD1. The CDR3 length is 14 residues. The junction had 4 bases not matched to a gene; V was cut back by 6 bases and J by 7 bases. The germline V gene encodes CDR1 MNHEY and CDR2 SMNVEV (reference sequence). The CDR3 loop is CASSRTGANSPLHF. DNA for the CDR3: TGTGCCAGCAGCAGGACAGGGGCCAATTCACCCCTCCACTTT.

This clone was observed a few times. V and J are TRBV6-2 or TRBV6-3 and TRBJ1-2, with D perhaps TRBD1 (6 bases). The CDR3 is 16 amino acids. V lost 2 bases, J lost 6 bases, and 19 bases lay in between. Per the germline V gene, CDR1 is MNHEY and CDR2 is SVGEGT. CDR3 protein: CASSYLPAPQGNGYTF. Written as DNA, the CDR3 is TGTGCCAGCAGTTACCTCCCCGCCCCGCAGGGGAATGGCTACACCTTC.

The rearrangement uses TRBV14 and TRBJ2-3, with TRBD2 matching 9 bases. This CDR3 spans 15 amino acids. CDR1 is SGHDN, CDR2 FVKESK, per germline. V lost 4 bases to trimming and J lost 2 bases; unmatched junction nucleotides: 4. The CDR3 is CASSLIAGDTDTQYF. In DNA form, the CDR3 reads TGTGCCAGCAGCCTAATAGCGGGAGACACAGATACGCAGTATTTT.

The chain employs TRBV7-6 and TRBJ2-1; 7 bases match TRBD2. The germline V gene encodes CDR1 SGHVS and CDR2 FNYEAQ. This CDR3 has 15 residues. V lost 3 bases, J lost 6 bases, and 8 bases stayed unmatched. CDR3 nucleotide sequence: TGTGCCAGCAGCTTGTTCGCGCCGGGGGGCAATGAGCAGTTCTTC. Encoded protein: CASSLFAPGGNEQFF.

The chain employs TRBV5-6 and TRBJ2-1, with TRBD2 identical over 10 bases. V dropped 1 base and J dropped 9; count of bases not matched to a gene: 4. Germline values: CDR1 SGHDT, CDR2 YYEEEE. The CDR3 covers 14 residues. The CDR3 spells CASSLRLAGSEQFF. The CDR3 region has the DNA TGTGCCAGCAGCTTGCGACTAGCGGGCAGTGAGCAGTTCTTC.

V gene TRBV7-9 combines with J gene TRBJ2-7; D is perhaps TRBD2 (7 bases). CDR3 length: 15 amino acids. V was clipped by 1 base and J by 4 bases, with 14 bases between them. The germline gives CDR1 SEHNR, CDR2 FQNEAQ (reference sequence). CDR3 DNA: TGTGCCAGCAGCTTAGACGGGGGGCGGAAGTACGAGCAGTACTTC. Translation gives CASSLDGGRKYEQYF.

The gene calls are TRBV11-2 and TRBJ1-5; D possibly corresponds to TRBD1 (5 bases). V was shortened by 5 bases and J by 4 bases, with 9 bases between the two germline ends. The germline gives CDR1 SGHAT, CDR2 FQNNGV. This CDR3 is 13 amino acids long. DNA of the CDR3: TGTGCCAGCAGCGGAAACAGGAATCAGCCCCAGCATTTT. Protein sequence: CASSGNRNQPQHF.

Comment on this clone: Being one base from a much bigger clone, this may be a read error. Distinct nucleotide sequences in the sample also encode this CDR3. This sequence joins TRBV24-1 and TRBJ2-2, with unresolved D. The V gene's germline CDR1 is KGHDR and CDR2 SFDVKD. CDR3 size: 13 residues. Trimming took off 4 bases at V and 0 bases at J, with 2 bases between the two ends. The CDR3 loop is CATSDTNTGELFF. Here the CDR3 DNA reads TGTGCCACCAGTGACACGAACACCGGGGAGCTGTTTTTT.

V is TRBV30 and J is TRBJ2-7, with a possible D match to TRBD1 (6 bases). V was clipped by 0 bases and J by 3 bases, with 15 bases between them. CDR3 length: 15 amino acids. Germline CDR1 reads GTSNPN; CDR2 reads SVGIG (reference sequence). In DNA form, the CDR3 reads TGTGCCTGGAGTGTAGACAGGATCGAGATCTACGAGCAGTACTTC. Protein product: CAWSVDRIEIYEQYF.

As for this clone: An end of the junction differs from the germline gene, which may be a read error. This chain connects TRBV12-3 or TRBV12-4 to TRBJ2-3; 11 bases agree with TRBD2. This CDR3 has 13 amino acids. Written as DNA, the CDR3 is TGTGCCAGCAGTTTGACCCTAGCGGGAGGTCAGCGTTTT. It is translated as CASSLTLAGGQRF.

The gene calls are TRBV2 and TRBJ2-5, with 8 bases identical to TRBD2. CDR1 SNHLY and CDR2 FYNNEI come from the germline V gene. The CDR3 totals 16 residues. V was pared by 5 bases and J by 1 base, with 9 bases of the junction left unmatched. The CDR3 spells CASSPPDTSGQETQYF. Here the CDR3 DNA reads TGTGCCAGCAGTCCCCCCGATACTAGCGGCCAAGAGACCCAGTACTTC.

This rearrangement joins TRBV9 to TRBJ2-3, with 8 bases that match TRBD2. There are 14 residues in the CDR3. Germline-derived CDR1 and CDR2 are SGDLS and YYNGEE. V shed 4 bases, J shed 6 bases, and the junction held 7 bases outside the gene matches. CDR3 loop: CASSFSGAGDTQYF. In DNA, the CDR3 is TGTGCCAGCAGCTTTAGCGGGGCGGGGGATACGCAGTATTTT.

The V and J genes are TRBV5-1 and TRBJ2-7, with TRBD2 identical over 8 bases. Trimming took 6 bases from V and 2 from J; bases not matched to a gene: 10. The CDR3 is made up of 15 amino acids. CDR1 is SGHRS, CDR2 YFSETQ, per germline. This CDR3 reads CASKQSSGSPYEQYF. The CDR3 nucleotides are TGCGCCAGCAAGCAGTCTAGCGGGTCCCCCTACGAGCAGTACTTC.

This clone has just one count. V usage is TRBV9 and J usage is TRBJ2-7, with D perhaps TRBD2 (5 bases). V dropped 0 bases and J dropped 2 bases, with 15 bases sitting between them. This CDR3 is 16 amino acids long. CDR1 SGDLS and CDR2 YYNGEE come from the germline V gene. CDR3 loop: CASSVGVGAGAYEQYF. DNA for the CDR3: TGTGCCAGCAGCGTAGGAGTTGGTGCGGGCGCCTACGAGCAGTACTTC.

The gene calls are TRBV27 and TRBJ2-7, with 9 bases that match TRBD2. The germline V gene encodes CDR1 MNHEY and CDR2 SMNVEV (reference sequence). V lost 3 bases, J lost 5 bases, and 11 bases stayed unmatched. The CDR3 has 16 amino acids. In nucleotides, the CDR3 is TGTGCCAGCAGTTTTTCTAGCGGGGAAAAAACCCACGAGCAGTACTTC. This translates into CASSFSSGEKTHEQYF.

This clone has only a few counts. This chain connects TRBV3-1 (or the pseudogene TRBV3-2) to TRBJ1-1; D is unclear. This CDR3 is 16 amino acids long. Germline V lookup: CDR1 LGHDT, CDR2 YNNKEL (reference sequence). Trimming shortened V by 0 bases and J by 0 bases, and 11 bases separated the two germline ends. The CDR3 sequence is CASSQDSPIMNTEAFF. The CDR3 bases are TGTGCCAGCAGCCAAGACAGTCCAATTATGAACACTGAAGCTTTCTTT.

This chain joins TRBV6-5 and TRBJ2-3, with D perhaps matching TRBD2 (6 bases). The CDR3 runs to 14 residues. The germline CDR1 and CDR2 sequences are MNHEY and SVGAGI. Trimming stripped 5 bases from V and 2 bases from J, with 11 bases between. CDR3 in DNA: TGTGCCAGCAGTCGCGGGACTTTCACAGATACGCAGTATTTT. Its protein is CASSRGTFTDTQYF.

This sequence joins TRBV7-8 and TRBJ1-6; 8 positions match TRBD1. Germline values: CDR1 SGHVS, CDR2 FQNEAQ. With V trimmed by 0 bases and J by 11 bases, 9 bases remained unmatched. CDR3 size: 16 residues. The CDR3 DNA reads TGTGCCAGCAGCTTAGCGGAGGGCGGACAGGGACCACCCCTCCACTTT. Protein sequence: CASSLAEGGQGPPLHF.

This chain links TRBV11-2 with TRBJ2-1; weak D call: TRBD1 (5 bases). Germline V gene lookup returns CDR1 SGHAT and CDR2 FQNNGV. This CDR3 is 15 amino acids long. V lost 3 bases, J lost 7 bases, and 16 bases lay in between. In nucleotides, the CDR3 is TGTGCCAGCAGCTTCGAAAGGGGCGAGTCGAATGAGCAGTTCTTC. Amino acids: CASSFERGESNEQFF.

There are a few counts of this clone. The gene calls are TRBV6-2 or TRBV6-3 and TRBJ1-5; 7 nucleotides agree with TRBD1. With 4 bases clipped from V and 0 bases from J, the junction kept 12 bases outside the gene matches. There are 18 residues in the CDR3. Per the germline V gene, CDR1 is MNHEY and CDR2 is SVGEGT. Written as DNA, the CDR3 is TGTGCCAGCAGTTCGGGACAGATTTTGCTTATTAGCAATCAGCCCCAGCATTTT. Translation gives CASSSGQILLISNQPQHF.

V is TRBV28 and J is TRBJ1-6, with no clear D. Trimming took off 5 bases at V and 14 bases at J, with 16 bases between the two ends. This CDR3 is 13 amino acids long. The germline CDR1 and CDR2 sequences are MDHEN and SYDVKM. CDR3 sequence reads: CASSPAGVRALHF. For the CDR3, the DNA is TGTGCCAGCAGTCCGGCCGGAGTTCGAGCCCTCCACTTT.

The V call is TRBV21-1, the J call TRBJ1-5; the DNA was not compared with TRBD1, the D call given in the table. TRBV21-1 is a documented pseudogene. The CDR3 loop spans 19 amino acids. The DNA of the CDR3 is TGTGCCAGCAGCAAAGCGTGGTGGACAGGGCGGTTTAGCAATCAGCCCCAGCATTTT. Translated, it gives CASSKAWWTGRFSNQPQHF.

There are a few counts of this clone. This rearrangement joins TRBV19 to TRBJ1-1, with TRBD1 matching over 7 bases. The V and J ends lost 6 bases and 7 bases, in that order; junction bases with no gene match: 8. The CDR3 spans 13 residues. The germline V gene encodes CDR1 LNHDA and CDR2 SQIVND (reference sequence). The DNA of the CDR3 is TGTGCCAGTAGGGGGCCAGGGGGAATTGAAGCTTTCTTT. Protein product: CASRGPGGIEAFF. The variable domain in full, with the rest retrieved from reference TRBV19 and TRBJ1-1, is DGGITQSPKYLFRKEGQNVTLSCEQNLNHDAMYWYRQDPGQGLRLIYYSQIVNDFQKGDIAEGYSVSREKKESFPLTVTSAQKNPTAFYLCASRGPGGIEAFFGQGTRLTVV.

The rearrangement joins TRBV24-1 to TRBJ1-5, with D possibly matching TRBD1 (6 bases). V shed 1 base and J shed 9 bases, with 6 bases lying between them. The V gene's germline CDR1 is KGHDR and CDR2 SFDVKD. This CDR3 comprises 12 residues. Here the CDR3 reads CATSDLGGPQHF. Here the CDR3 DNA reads TGTGCCACCAGTGATTTAGGGGGGCCCCAGCATTTT.